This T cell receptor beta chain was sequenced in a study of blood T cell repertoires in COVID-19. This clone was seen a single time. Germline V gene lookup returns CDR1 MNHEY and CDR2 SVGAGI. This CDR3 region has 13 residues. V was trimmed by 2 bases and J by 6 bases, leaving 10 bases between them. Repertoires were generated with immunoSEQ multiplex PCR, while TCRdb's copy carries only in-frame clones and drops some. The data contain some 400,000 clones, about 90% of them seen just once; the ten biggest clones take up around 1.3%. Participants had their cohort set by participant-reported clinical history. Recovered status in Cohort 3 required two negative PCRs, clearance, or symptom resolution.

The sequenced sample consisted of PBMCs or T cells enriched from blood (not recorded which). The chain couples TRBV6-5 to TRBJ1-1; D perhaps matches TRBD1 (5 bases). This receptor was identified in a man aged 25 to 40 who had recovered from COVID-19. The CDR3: CASSYRVGAEAFF. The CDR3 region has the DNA TGTGCCAGCAGTTACAGGGTAGGGGCTGAAGCTTTCTTT.